This T cell receptor beta chain emerged from a study of radiation and T cells in renal cell carcinoma. Whole-study findings and limits: Baseline intratumoral clonotype presence is unknown without pretreatment biopsies. From baseline, blood top tumor clonotypes peaked at 2 weeks post-radiation.

With regard to this clone: Its target is not known.

Time point noted: blood 4 weeks post-SBRT, at nephrectomy. The treatment: 15 Gy SBRT to primary tumor, nephrectomy 4 weeks later. This renal cell carcinoma was of the clear cell type. The repertoire was sequenced with immunoSEQ multiplex PCR; TCRdb's copy has only in-frame clones and lacks some. Here the sample spans tens of thousands of clones, around 85% being singletons. Germline CDR1 is GTSNPN and CDR2 is SVGIG (reference sequence). CDR3 length equals 14 residues. The V and J ends lost 0 bases and 6 bases respectively, with 13 bases between them. This rearrangement joins TRBV30 to TRBJ2-3, with D perhaps given as TRBD1 or TRBD2 (5 bases each). The sequence was collected from a man aged 45 to 65 with renal cell carcinoma. Sequencing was performed on blood, taken from a patient whose treatment included radiotherapy and nephrectomy. The CDR3 DNA reads TGTGCCTGGAGTGTGGGGGACCCGGGGGATACGCAGTATTTT. Its protein product is CAWSVGDPGDTQYF.